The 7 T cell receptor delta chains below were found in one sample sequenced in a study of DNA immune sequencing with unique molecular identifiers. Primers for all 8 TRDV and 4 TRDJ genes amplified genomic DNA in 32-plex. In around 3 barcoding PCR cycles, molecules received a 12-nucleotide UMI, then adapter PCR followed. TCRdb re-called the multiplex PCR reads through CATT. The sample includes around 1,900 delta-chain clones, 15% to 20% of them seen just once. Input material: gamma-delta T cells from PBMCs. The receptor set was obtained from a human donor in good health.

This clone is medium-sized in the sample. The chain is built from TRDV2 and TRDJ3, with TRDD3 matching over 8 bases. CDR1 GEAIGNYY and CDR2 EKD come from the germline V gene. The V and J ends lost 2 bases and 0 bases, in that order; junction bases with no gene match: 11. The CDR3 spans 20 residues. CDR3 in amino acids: CACDKLLGAKSSWDTRQMFF. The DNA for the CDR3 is TGTGCCTGTGACAAATTACTGGGGGCCAAGAGCTCCTGGGACACCCGACAGATGTTTTTC.

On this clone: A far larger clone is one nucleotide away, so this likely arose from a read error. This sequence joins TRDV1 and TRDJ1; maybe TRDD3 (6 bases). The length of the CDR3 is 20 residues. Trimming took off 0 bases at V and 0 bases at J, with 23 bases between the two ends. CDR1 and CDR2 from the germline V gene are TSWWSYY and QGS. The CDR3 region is CALGELKGNWVLTYTDKLIF. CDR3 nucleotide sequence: TGTGCTCTTGGGGAACTTAAGGGGAACTGGGTGTTGACATACACCGATAAACTCATCTTT.

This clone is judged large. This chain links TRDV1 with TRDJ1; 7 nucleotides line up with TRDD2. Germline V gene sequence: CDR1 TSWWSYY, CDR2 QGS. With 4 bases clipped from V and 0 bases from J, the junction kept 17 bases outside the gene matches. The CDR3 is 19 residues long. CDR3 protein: CALGAWISYPLVYTDKLIF. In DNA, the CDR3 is TGTGCTCTTGGGGCCTGGATTTCCTACCCCCTCGTATACACCGATAAACTCATCTTT.

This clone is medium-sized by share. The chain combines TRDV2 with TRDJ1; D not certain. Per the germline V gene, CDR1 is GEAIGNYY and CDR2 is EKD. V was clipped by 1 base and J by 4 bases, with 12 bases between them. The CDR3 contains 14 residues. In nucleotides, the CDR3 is TGTGCCTGTGACACAGTAGGGAGCCGCGATAAACTCATCTTT. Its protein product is CACDTVGSRDKLIF.

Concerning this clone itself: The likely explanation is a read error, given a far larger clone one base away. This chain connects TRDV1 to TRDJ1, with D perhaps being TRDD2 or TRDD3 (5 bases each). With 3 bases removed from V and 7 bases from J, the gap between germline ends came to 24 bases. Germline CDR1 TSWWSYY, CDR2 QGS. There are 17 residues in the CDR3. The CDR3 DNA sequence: TGTGCTCTTGGGGAGTGCCTTCTCCGGGGGGCACCGGGTAAACTCATCTTT. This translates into CALGECLLRGAPGKLIF.

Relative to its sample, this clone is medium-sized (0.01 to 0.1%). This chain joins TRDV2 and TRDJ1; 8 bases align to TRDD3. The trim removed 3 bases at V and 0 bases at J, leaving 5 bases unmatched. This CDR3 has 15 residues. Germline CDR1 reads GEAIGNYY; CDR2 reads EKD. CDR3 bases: TGTGCCTGTGACCAACTGGGGGGAGACACCGATAAACTCATCTTT. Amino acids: CACDQLGGDTDKLIF.

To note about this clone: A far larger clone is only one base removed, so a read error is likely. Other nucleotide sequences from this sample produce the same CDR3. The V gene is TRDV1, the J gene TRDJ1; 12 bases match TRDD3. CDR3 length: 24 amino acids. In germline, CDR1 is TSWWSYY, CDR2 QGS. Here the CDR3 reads CALGRTWRYALLGDTAAVTDKLIF. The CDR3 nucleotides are TGTGCTCTTGGGCGAACGTGGCGTTACGCATTACTGGGGGATACAGCGGCGGTCACCGATAAACTCATCTTC.